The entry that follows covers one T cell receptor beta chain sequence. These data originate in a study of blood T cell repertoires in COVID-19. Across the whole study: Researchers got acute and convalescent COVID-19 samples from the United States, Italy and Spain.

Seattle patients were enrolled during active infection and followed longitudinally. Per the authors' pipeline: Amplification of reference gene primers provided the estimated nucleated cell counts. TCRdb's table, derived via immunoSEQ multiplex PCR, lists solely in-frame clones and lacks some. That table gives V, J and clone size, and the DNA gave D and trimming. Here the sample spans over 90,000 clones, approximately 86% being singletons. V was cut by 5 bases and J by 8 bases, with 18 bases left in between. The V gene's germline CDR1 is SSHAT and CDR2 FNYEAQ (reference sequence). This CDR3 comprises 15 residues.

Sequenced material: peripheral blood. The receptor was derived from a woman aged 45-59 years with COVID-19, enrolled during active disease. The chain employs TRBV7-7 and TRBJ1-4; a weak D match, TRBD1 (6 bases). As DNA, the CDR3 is TGTGCCAGCAGCCCGGGGGGGCCCGGTGGAGAAAAACTGTTTTTT. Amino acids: CASSPGGPGGEKLFF.